This T cell receptor (beta chain) was obtained from a study of response to subunit inactivated influenza vaccine. Study-level findings and limits: Researchers suggested that each seasonal influenza vaccination recruits few new T cells.

The CDR3 loop spans 14 amino acids. V shed 3 bases, J shed 7 bases, and the junction held 12 bases outside the gene matches. In germline, CDR1 is DFQATT, CDR2 SNEGSKA (reference sequence). A word on this clonotype: Its antigen is unidentified.

TCRdb recomputed calls from the RT-PCR reads with MiXCR, one row per CDR3 protein. The sample records approximately 700,000 distinct CDR3 sequences, roughly 14% being singletons. The input for sequencing was PBMCs from blood, taken roughly 12 days after vaccination. The J gene is TRBJ2-7, the V gene TRBV20-1, with TRBD1 matching 7 bases. This clonotype originated in a man in his forties or fifties who received an inactivated influenza vaccine. CDR3 nucleotides: TGCAGTGCTAGTGATCCTCGGGGACAGTGGGAGCAGTACTTC. This codes for CSASDPRGQWEQYF.